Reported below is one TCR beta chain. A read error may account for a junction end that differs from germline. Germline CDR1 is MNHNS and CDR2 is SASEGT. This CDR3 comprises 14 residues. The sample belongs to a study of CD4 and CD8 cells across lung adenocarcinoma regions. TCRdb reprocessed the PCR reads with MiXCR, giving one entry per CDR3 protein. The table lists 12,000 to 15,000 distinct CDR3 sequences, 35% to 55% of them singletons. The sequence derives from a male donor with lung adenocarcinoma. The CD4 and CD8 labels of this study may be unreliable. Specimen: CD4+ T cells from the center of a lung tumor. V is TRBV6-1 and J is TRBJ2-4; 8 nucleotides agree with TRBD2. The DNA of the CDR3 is TGTGCCAGCCGCGGGGGGATGGGCGTTAACACTCAGTACTTC. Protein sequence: CASRGGMGVNTQYF.